This T cell receptor (beta chain) emerged from a study of early T cells in non-severe SARS-CoV-2 infection. Study-wide background: Sequencing of unsorted whole blood was done on bulk RNA, leaving chains unpaired. General study results and limits: VDJdb matching favored anti-spike CD8 responses, missing private and CD4 specificities.

This clonotype was seen repeatedly, ten times or more. The target antigen is unknown. Attached unique molecular identifiers marked individual cDNA molecules. TCRdb reanalysed the 5' RACE reads using MiXCR and keeps one entry per CDR3 protein. The table has more than 95,000 distinct CDR3 sequences, about 15% seen once. The CDR3 is 17 residues long. Looked up from germline, CDR1 is SGHNT and CDR2 is YYREEE (reference sequence). After removal of 0 bases from V and 5 bases from J, the junction contained 13 bases not matched to a gene. The receptor was derived from an adult who was a healthcare worker with PCR-confirmed SARS-CoV-2 infection or an uninfected control (not recorded which). Sample: whole blood. This chain connects TRBV5-4 to TRBJ1-1; TRBD1 matches at 7 bases. Written as DNA, the CDR3 is TGTGCCAGCAGCTTGGGCTTTCTCGGGACAGCAGGGACTGAAGCTTTCTTT. Protein sequence: CASSLGFLGTAGTEAFF.